These 5 T cell receptor beta chains share one sample of origin, sequenced in a study of T cell clonotyping in hematopoietic cell transplantation. Time point: recipient sample about 28 days before transplant, after cytoreduction. Assay used: immunoSEQ multiplex PCR; TCRdb lists only in-frame clones, some missing. Among about 41,000 clones, about 85% were seen once, and the ten largest hold 2.5% to 3%. The material was peripheral blood mononuclear cells, obtained before stem cell transplant. The receptors were gathered from a man in his 60s with acute myeloid leukemia. Some clones in this sample may be carry-over from other donors' samples.

This chain links TRBV25-1 with TRBJ1-1, with 7 bases matching TRBD1. Trimming removed 4 bases from V and 3 bases from J; junction bases left unmatched: 5. Germline V gene lookup returns CDR1 MGHDK and CDR2 SYGVNS. The CDR3 loop spans 14 amino acids. CDR3 in DNA: TGTGCCAGCAGTGGAGGGGGCGCGTACACTGAAGCTTTCTTT. Translation: CASSGGGAYTEAFF.

V is TRBV19 and J is TRBJ1-3; D is uncertain. The length of the CDR3 is 13 residues. V was trimmed by 1 base and J by 6 bases, leaving 7 bases between them. CDR1 is LNHDA and CDR2 is SQIVND in the germline V gene (reference sequence). The CDR3 protein is CASSIVVENTIYF. The CDR3 DNA reads as TGTGCCAGTAGTATAGTAGTCGAAAACACCATATATTTT.

This sequence joins TRBV5-1 and TRBJ1-4, with D hard to call. Germline V gene data show CDR1 as SGHRS and CDR2 as YFSETQ. The V end lost 4 bases, the J end lost 3 bases, and 10 bases lay between the germline ends. This CDR3 is 14 amino acids long. The CDR3 nucleotides are TGCGCCAGCAGCCCAATTGCACCTAATGAAAAACTGTTTTTT. Translating gives CASSPIAPNEKLFF.

This clone has more than one count but fewer than ten. This rearrangement joins TRBV12-5 to TRBJ2-7, with D unclear. Trimming cost V 0 bases and J 6 bases, with 6 bases left between them. The CDR3 consists of 12 residues. Germline V CDR1 and CDR2: LGHNT, FRNRAP. The CDR3 is CASGLVSAEQYF. As DNA, the CDR3 is TGTGCTAGTGGTTTGGTTTCGGCCGAGCAGTACTTC.

The rearrangement links TRBV28 to TRBJ1-5; D is perhaps TRBD1 (6 bases). Between the trimmed V and J ends, which lost 2 bases and 6 bases, there was a span of 14 bases. CDR1 is MDHEN, CDR2 SYDVKM, per germline. There are 15 residues in the CDR3. The CDR3 sequence: CASSLPQGFGQPQHF. CDR3 nucleotides: TGTGCCAGCAGTTTACCACAGGGTTTTGGTCAGCCCCAGCATTTT.